This entry lists 3 T cell receptor beta chains sequenced from one sample in a study of blood T cell repertoires in COVID-19. Here immunoSEQ multiplex PCR was the method, and the copy in TCRdb shows in-frame clones only, minus some. Of approximately 230,000 clones listed, roughly 83% are singletons. The sample comprised peripheral blood. The receptor source for this set is a man older than 75 with acute or convalescent COVID-19.

The V gene is TRBV24-1, the J gene TRBJ1-4, with D perhaps TRBD1 (5 bases). Trimming took off 7 bases at V and 0 bases at J, with 14 bases between the two ends. From germline, CDR1 is KGHDR and CDR2 SFDVKD. This CDR3 has 16 amino acids. Written as DNA, the CDR3 is TGTGCCACCAGCGCTGGGCGGGGGACAACTAATGAAAAACTGTTTTTT. It codes for CATSAGRGTTNEKLFF.

This clone was detected once. The V gene is TRBV28, the J gene TRBJ1-5; 9 nucleotides align to TRBD1. This CDR3 comprises 16 residues. Germline CDR1 reads MDHEN; CDR2 reads SYDVKM. Trimming cost V 5 bases and J 4 bases; bases outside gene matches: 9. The CDR3 protein is CASSPHDRGANQPQHF. CDR3 coding DNA: TGTGCCAGCAGTCCTCACGACAGGGGGGCTAATCAGCCCCAGCATTTT.

This chain connects TRBV30 to TRBJ1-5, with D perhaps TRBD1 (5 bases). V was trimmed by 8 bases and J by 4 bases, leaving 12 bases between them. Germline V lookup: CDR1 GTSNPN, CDR2 SVGIG (reference sequence). The CDR3 is 12 amino acids. The CDR3 sequence is CALDTPNQPQHF. CDR3 nucleotide sequence: TGTGCCCTGGACACACCTAATCAGCCCCAGCATTTT.